This T cell receptor beta chain stems from a study of blood T cell repertoires in COVID-19. This table comes from immunoSEQ multiplex PCR, and its TCRdb copy is limited to in-frame clones, with some not included. The sample consists of approximately 190,000 clones, roughly 86% of them appearing once. The CDR3 sequence is 18 residues long. J lost 1 base, V lost 3 bases, and 4 bases had no gene match. Germline V lookup: CDR1 ENHRY, CDR2 SYGVKD. This receptor was obtained from a woman in her 40s in a cohort exposed to, infected with or recovered from COVID-19 (not recorded which). The J gene is TRBJ2-4, the V gene TRBV10-3, with TRBD2 matching 15 bases. The sample consisted of PBMCs or T cells enriched from blood (not recorded which). CDR3 sequence reads: CAISDPGLAGGAKNIQYF. The CDR3, as DNA: TGTGCCATCAGTGACCCCGGACTAGCGGGGGGGGCCAAAAACATTCAGTACTTC.